The 16 T cell receptor beta chains presented below share a single source sample, sequenced in a study of T cells in Graves' hyperthyroidism and ophthalmopathy. TCR beta CDR3 sequences were amplified from RNA transcripts. The TCR CDR3 was amplified in a first-round RT-PCR using the HTBI primer set. TCRdb passed the multiplex PCR reads through MiXCR, listing each CDR3 protein once. This repertoire shows about 300,000 distinct CDR3 sequences, less than 20% found once; its top ten account for about two fifths. Sequencing used blood. These receptors were obtained from a man between 50 and 59 years old with Graves' ophthalmopathy.

The genes are TRBV29-1 and TRBJ2-3; 9 bases line up with TRBD1. Germline assignment: CDR1 SQVTM and CDR2 ANQGSEA. Trimming cost V 3 bases and J 4 bases; bases outside gene matches: 5. The CDR3 runs to 14 residues. The CDR3 protein is CSVEGTGWADTQYF. The CDR3 nucleotides read TGCAGCGTTGAGGGGACAGGGTGGGCAGATACGCAGTATTTT.

This clonotype has ten or more counts. The J gene is TRBJ2-7, the V gene TRBV28; D is unclear. Trimming pared 1 base from V and 1 base from J, leaving 5 bases between. The CDR3 is 13 residues long. Per germline, CDR1 MDHEN and CDR2 SYDVKM. CDR3 coding DNA: TGTGCCAGCAGTTTATTTACTTCCTACGAGCAGTACTTC. Translating gives CASSLFTSYEQYF.

V is TRBV5-6 and J is TRBJ1-1; maybe TRBD1 (6 bases). CDR1 is SGHDT, CDR2 YYEEEE, per germline. Trimming took off 0 bases at V and 1 base at J, with 10 bases between the two ends. The CDR3 consists of 15 residues. The CDR3: CASSLVGGRNTEAFF. DNA for the CDR3: TGTGCCAGCAGCTTGGTGGGGGGGCGGAACACTGAAGCTTTCTTT.

The sample holds many counts of this clonotype. The chain is built from TRBV28 and TRBJ2-7, with D unresolved. The CDR3 loop spans 13 amino acids. CDR1 and CDR2 (germline): MDHEN, SYDVKM. Trimming took 6 bases from V and 9 from J, leaving 18 bases between them. CDR3 coding DNA: TGTGCCAGCAGCACCGGGCCCAGCCCCGGGCAGTACTTC. Protein: CASSTGPSPGQYF.

In its sample, this clonotype was seen once. The chain carries TRBV12-3 or TRBV12-4 and TRBJ2-2, with unresolved D. V lost 2 bases and J lost 2, with 6 bases in between. The CDR3 sequence is 14 residues long. CDR3: CASSLNSNTGELFF. The CDR3, as DNA: TGTGCCAGCAGTTTAAACTCCAACACCGGGGAGCTGTTTTTT.

This clonotype was counted ten times or more. The rearrangement uses TRBV5-1 and TRBJ2-1; D not resolved. The germline CDR1 and CDR2 sequences are SGHRS and YFSETQ. The CDR3 covers 13 residues. Trimming took off 0 bases at V and 9 bases at J, with 10 bases between the two ends. CDR3 sequence: CASSLELGAEQFF. For the CDR3, the DNA is TGCGCCAGCAGCTTGGAACTGGGCGCTGAGCAGTTCTTC.

The CDR3 region is CASSNRGDTGELFF. In DNA form, the CDR3 reads TGTGCCAGCTCAAACAGGGGGGACACCGGGGAGCTGTTTTTT. This chain joins TRBV18 and TRBJ2-2; TRBD1 matches at 8 bases. The V and J ends lost 5 bases and 3 bases, in that order; junction bases with no gene match: 2. The CDR3 runs 14 residues. Germline V gene sequence: CDR1 KGHSH, CDR2 LQKENI. Complete variable domain (other parts from reference TRBV18 and TRBJ2-2): NAGVMQNPRHLVRRRGQEARLRCSPMKGHSHVYWYRQLPEEGLKFMVYLQKENIIDESGMPKERFSAEFPKEGPSILRIQQVVRGDSAAYFCASSNRGDTGELFFGEGSRLTVL.

As for this clonotype: The germline gene is not matched at one end of the junction; a read error may be the cause. The chain combines TRBV5-1 with TRBJ2-5, with TRBD2 matching over 10 bases. This CDR3 is built from 16 residues. Looked up from germline, CDR1 is SGHRS and CDR2 is YFSETQ. The CDR3 coding sequence is TGTGCCAGCAGTCGTATACTAGCGGGGCGCCAAGAGACCCAGTACTTC. Protein product: CASSRILAGRQETQYF.

The table lists this clonotype with many counts. The CDR3 DNA follows: TGCGCCAGCAGCTTGGCCGCCGGGAATGGCTACACCTTC. This sequence encodes CASSLAAGNGYTF. The genes are TRBV5-1 and TRBJ1-2; D ambiguous. CDR1 SGHRS and CDR2 YFSETQ come from the germline V gene. V lost 0 bases and J lost 6, with 9 bases in between. The CDR3 contains 13 residues.

This clonotype has only a few counts. The chain is built from TRBV7-9 and TRBJ1-5, with TRBD1 identical over 9 bases. Germline lookup yields CDR1 SEHNR and CDR2 FQNEAQ (reference sequence). The CDR3 extends over 16 amino acids. V lost 5 bases and J lost 3; bases outside the gene matches: 8. The CDR3 nucleotides are TGTGCCAGCAGCGGTGGAACAGGGGGCACCAATCAGCCCCAGCATTTT. This sequence encodes CASSGGTGGTNQPQHF.

The chain joins TRBV19 to TRBJ2-3; 11 bases are a match to TRBD1. Germline values: CDR1 LNHDA, CDR2 SQIVND (reference sequence). V lost 3 bases and J lost 7; bases outside the gene matches: 6. There are 15 residues in the CDR3. This CDR3 is CASSMGGQGANTQYF. The CDR3 nucleotides read TGTGCCAGTAGTATGGGAGGACAGGGGGCGAATACGCAGTATTTT.

This clonotype has only a few counts. The rearrangement uses TRBV10-3 and TRBJ2-4, with 8 bases aligning to TRBD2. The CDR3 totals 14 residues. With V trimmed by 0 bases and J by 7 bases, 2 bases remained unmatched. Germline CDR1 is ENHRY and CDR2 is SYGVKD. The CDR3 sequence: CAISESTSVNIQYF. As DNA, the CDR3 is TGTGCCATCAGTGAGTCGACTAGCGTGAACATTCAGTACTTC.

This clonotype occurred a few times. This CDR3 reads CAISDGRTGELFF. In DNA, the CDR3 is TGTGCCATCAGTGATGGGCGAACCGGGGAGCTGTTTTTT. The chain has TRBV10-3 and TRBJ2-2; D not resolved. Germline V gene sequence: CDR1 ENHRY, CDR2 SYGVKD. Trimming removed 3 bases at V and 5 bases at J, with 7 bases between. This CDR3 contains 13 residues.

This clonotype has only a few counts. The chain carries TRBV18 and TRBJ1-3; D not resolved. V lost 0 bases, J lost 0 bases, and 9 bases lay in between. The CDR3 covers 16 residues. Looked up from germline, CDR1 is KGHSH and CDR2 is LQKENI. The CDR3 DNA is TGTGCCAGCTCACCACCTGCCACCCGCTCTGGAAACACCATATATTTT. Amino acid sequence: CASSPPATRSGNTIYF.

The table lists this clonotype with many counts. The V and J genes are TRBV18 and TRBJ2-5, with D tentatively TRBD1 (6 bases). This CDR3 is 16 amino acids long. V dropped 5 bases and J dropped 5 bases, with 21 bases sitting between them. Germline-derived CDR1 and CDR2 are KGHSH and LQKENI. Here the CDR3 DNA reads TGTGCCAGCTCATCGTTTGCTCCAGGGGCAGGGGAGACCCAGTACTTC. It is translated as CASSSFAPGAGETQYF.

The chain employs TRBV24-1 and TRBJ1-4; TRBD1 aligns across 7 bases. CDR1 is KGHDR and CDR2 is SFDVKD in the germline V gene. The junction had 7 bases not matched to a gene; V was cut back by 7 bases and J by 3 bases. The CDR3 has 15 residues. The CDR3 loop is CATSEGGTANEKLFF. CDR3 DNA: TGTGCCACCAGCGAGGGGGGGACAGCTAATGAAAAACTGTTTTTT.